The table lists the clone carrying this T cell receptor beta chain with many counts. Its antigen is as yet unknown. The entry originates in a study of T cells in Graves' hyperthyroidism and ophthalmopathy. Reasons for excluding patients were uncontrolled infection, other autoimmune disease, pregnancy or lactation. It was 8 to 10 ml of fresh peripheral blood that supplied the PBMCs. Amplified TCR beta CDR3 regions came from RNA transcripts. First-round RT-PCR of the TCR CDR3 relied on the HTBI primer set. TCRdb used MiXCR to reprocess the multiplex PCR reads, holding one entry per CDR3 protein. Here the sample spans about 53,000 distinct CDR3 sequences, roughly 49% being singletons. Study-level points and caveats: With a median lead of approximately 6.4 months before onset, the model predicted ophthalmopathy. Classification by a 13 V-J model distinguished ophthalmopathy from stable hyperthyroidism.

The CDR3 is 17 residues long. Trimming shortened V by 1 base and J by 4 bases, and 18 bases separated the two germline ends. Germline assignment: CDR1 SGHTA and CDR2 FQGNSA. The sequenced sample consisted of blood. The clonotype originates from a woman aged 25 to 39 with Graves' ophthalmopathy. The V gene is TRBV7-2, the J gene TRBJ2-3; perhaps D is TRBD1 or TRBD2 (6 bases each). The CDR3 DNA reads TGTGCCAGCAGCTTAGAACTTGGGGGGCTCCCGCCAGATACGCAGTATTTT. Protein: CASSLELGGLPPDTQYF.